This T cell receptor beta chain emerged from a study of T cells in Graves' hyperthyroidism and ophthalmopathy. This clonotype was observed at least ten times. Its antigen is unknown. The study, taken as a whole, reports: Most thyroid-expanded clonotypes above 0.001 were also found in blood.

Diagnostic decisions used clinical symptoms, serum thyroxine and TRAb, thyroid ultrasound and orbital computed tomography. V shed 4 bases and J shed 3 bases, with 14 bases lying between them. This CDR3 has 15 amino acids. Germline loops: CDR1 SGHRS, CDR2 YFSETQ. TCR beta CDR3 regions were amplified from RNA transcripts. HTBI primers were employed in a first-round RT-PCR of the TCR CDR3. From the multiplex PCR reads, TCRdb called clonotypes with MiXCR, one entry per CDR3 protein. The sample lists over 400,000 distinct CDR3 sequences; roughly 14% were seen once. This receptor was obtained from a man younger than 35 with Graves' ophthalmopathy. The sequencing input was blood. V and J are TRBV5-1 and TRBJ2-1, with a possible D match to TRBD2 (5 bases). The CDR3 loop reads CASSEAGNNYNEQFF. CDR3 DNA sequence: TGCGCCAGCAGCGAGGCCGGGAATAACTACAATGAGCAGTTCTTC.